Only one count was recorded for the clone carrying this T cell receptor beta chain. This specimen comes from a study of blood T cell repertoires in COVID-19. The CDR3 runs to 15 residues. Germline V gene data show CDR1 as SGHRS and CDR2 as YFSETQ. The germline V and J ends were trimmed by 0 bases and 5 bases, with 9 bases remaining between them. Only in-frame clones appear in the TCRdb table, and some are missing; sequencing was by immunoSEQ multiplex PCR. The sample has about 210,000 clones, 81% seen once. Sequences were obtained from PBMCs or T cells enriched from blood (not recorded which). The chain joins TRBV5-1 to TRBJ2-6; weak D call: TRBD1 (5 bases). This receptor was obtained from a woman aged 50 to 65 with acute COVID-19. CDR3: CASSLASGWANVLTF. The CDR3 DNA reads as TGCGCCAGCAGCTTGGCCTCAGGGTGGGCCAACGTCCTGACTTTC.